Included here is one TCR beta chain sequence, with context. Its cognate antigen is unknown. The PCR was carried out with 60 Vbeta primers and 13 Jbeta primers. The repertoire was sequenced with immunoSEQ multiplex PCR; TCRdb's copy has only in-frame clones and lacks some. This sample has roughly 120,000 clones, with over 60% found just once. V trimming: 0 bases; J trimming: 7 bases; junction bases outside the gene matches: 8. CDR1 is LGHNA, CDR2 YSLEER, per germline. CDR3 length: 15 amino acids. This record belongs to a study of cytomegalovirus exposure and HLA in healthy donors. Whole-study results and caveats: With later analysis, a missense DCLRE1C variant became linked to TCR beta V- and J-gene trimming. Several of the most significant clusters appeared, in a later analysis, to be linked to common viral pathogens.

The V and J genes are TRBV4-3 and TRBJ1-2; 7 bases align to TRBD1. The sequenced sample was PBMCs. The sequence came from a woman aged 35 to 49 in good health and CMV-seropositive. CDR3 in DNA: TGCGCCAGCAGCCAAGAGGACAGGCCCCGGGGTGGCTACACCTTC. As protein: CASSQEDRPRGGYTF.